This T cell receptor (beta chain) was identified during a study of CXCR3-negative and CXCR3-positive naive CD8 T cells. As concerns this clonotype: No antigen is known for it.

Libraries of TRB cDNA were made by 5' RACE and carried UMIs. TCRdb reprocessed the 5' RACE reads; each CDR3 protein has one entry and no DNA is given. The record lists some 130,000 distinct CDR3 sequences, of which the ten most abundant hold nearly 0.5%. All CD8+ T cell subsets were sorted in triplicate at around 330,000 cells each. CD45RO-CCR7+CD27+CD95- expression identified naive CD8+ T cells. The CDR3 has 15 residues. Broader study findings: Whereas memory cells differed, naive CXCR3-negative and CXCR3-positive cells shared similar TRBV-TRBJ usage. Sequencing showed both naive subsets with comparably high diversity, and memory CD8+ cells much lower.

The sequence derives from a human donor in good health. Some clones in this sample may be carry-over from other donors' samples. This chain uses TRBV21-1 with TRBJ2-7; TCRdb gives TRBD1 as the D gene, but with no DNA this cannot be confirmed. TRBV21-1 has pseudogene status. The sequencing sample was made of naive CXCR3- CD8+ T cells from blood. Subset given: CD45RO-CCR7+CD27+CD95- naive CD8+ T cells lacking CXCR3 (TNR3-). The CDR3 loop reads CASSNQGSRYGEQYF.